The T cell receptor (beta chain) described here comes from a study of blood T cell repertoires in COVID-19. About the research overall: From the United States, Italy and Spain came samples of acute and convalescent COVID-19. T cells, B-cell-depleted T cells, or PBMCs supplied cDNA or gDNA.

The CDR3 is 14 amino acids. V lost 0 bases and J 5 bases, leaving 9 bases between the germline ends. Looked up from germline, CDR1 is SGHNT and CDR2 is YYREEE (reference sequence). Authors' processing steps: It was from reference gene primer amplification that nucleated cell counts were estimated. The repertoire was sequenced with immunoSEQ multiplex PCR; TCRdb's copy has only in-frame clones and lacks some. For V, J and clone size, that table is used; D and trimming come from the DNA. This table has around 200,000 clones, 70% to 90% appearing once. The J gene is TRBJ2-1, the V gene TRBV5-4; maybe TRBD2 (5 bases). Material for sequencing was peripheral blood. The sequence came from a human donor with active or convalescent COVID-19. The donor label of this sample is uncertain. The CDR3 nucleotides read TGTGCCAGCAGCTTGGAACTAGGTCACAATGAGCAGTTCTTC. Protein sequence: CASSLELGHNEQFF.